This note documents a single T cell receptor beta chain sequence. The data originate from a study of blood T cell repertoires in COVID-19. TCRdb's table, derived via immunoSEQ multiplex PCR, lists solely in-frame clones and lacks some. The sample lists under 300,000 clones, 84% seen once, with more than 1.5% in the top ten. Germline V CDR1 and CDR2: LGHNA, YNFKEQ. Losses at the gene ends were 4 bases for V and 0 bases for J; bases not matched to a gene: 4. CDR3 length: 15 residues. The sample comprised peripheral blood. The chain employs TRBV4-2 and TRBJ1-2; 8 bases are shared with TRBD1. This TCR came from a woman between 35 and 50 years old who had recovered from COVID-19. The chain's CDR3 is CASSPRTGSNYGYTF. CDR3 nucleotides: TGTGCCAGCAGCCCTCGGACAGGGTCTAACTATGGCTACACCTTC.